This T cell receptor beta chain was profiled in a study of control samples from healthy donors and cancer patients. Only in-frame clones appear in the TCRdb table, and some are missing; sequencing was by immunoSEQ multiplex PCR. The sample carries under 70,000 clones, 90% to 97% recorded once. Sequences were obtained from blood. The sequence came from a woman under 30 in good health.

This chain's CDR3 is CSASASGGAGETQYF. CDR3 nucleotides: TGCAGTGCTAGTGCCAGCGGGGGGGCCGGAGAGACCCAGTACTTC. The J gene is TRBJ2-5, the V gene TRBV20-1; 10 bases are a match to TRBD2. Germline lookup yields CDR1 DFQATT and CDR2 SNEGSKA (reference sequence). Germline trimming cut 3 bases from V and 4 bases from J; bases unmatched to any gene: 8. The CDR3 is 15 residues long.